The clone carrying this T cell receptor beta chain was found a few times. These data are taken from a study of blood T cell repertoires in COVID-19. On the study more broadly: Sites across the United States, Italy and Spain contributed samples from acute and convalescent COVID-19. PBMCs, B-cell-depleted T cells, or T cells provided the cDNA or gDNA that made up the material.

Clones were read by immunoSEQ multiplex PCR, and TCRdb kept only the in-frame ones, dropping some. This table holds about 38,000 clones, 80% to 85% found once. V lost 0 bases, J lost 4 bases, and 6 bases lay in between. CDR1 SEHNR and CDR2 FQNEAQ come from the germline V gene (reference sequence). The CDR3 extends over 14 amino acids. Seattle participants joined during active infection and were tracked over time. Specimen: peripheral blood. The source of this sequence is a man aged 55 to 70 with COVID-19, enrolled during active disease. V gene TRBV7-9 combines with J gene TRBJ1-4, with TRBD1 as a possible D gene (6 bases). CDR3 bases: TGTGCCAGCAGCTTAGCACAGGGTAATGAAAAACTGTTTTTT. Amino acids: CASSLAQGNEKLFF.